This T cell receptor (beta chain) stems from a study of shared clonotypes between healthy human individuals. Sequencing was performed with immunoSEQ multiplex PCR; in TCRdb, only in-frame clones are kept and a portion is missing. The sample records about 2.1 million clones, 90% to 95% being singletons. On this clone: As yet, its antigen is unknown.

Overall study results and limits: Expectations were that clonotype sharing among donors would be affected by sequencing depth.

This CDR3 has 16 residues. In germline, CDR1 is SGHRS, CDR2 YFSETQ. V trimming: 7 bases; J trimming: 4 bases; junction bases outside the gene matches: 16. Cells designated naive CD8 were CD45RO-negative and were positively selected for CCR7, with terminally differentiated effector memory CD45RA+ cells excluded. This TCR was recovered from a man in his late teens or twenties in good health. Some clones in this sample may be carry-over from other donors' samples. Source material: naive CD8+ T cells from PBMCs. The chain combines TRBV5-1 with TRBJ2-5, with 7 bases aligning to TRBD1. Written as DNA, the CDR3 is TGCGCCAGCTTCCCGGGGACAGTCCGCCACCGAGAGACCCAGTACTTC. It yields the protein CASFPGTVRHRETQYF. The entire variable domain, with the rest obtained from reference TRBV5-1 and TRBJ2-5, is as follows: KAGVTQTPRYLIKTRGQQVTLSCSPISGHRSVSWYQQTPGQGLQFLFEYFSETQRNKGNFPGRFSGRQFSNSRSEMNVSTLELGDSALYLCASFPGTVRHRETQYFGPGTRLLVL.